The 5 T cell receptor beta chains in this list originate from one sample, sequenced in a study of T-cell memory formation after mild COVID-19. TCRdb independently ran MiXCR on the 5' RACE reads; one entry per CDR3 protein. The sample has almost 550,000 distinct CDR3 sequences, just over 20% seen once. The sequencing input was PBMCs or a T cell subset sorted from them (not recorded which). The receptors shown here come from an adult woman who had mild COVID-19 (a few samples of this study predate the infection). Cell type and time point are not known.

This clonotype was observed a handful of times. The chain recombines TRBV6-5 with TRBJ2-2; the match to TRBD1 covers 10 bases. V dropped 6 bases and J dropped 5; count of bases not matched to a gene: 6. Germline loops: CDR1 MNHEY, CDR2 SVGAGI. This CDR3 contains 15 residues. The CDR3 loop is CASSTDRGQTGELFF. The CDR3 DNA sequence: TGTGCCAGCAGCACCGACAGGGGGCAAACCGGGGAGCTGTTTTTT.

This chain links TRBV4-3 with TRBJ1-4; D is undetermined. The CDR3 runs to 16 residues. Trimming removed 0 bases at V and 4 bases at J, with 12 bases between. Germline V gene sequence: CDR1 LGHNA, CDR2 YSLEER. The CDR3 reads CASSQEEAGGNEKLFF. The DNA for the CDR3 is TGCGCCAGCAGCCAAGAAGAAGCAGGTGGTAATGAAAAACTGTTTTTT.

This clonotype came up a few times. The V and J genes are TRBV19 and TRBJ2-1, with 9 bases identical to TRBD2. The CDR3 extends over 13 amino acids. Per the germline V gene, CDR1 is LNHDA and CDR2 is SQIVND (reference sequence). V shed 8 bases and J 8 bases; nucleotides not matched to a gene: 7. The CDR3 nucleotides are TGTGCCAGTGGAGCGGGAGGAATTCATGAGCAGTTCTTC. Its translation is CASGAGGIHEQFF. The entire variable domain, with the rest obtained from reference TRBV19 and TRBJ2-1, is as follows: DGGITQSPKYLFRKEGQNVTLSCEQNLNHDAMYWYRQDPGQGLRLIYYSQIVNDFQKGDIAEGYSVSREKKESFPLTVTSAQKNPTAFYLCASGAGGIHEQFFGPGTRLTVL.

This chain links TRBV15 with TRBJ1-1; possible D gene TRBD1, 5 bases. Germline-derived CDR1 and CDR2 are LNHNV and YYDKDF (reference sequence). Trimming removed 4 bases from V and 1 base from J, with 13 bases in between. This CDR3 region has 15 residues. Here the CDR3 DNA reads TGTGCCACCAGCACTAGACAGCCGAAGAACACTGAAGCTTTCTTT. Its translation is CATSTRQPKNTEAFF.

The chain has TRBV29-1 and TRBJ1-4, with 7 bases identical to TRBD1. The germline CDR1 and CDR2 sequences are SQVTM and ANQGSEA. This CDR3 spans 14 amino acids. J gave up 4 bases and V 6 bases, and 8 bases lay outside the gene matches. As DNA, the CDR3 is TGCAGCGTCGCCGGGACAGCGAATAATGAAAAACTGTTTTTT. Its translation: CSVAGTANNEKLFF.